The entry below describes one TCR beta chain. The target antigen is unknown. This entry comes from a study of T cell repertoires in cytomegalovirus infection. Study at large: Researchers turned to recently identified HLA-C-restricted CMV epitopes as well as well-studied HLA-B-restricted ones. Public TCR beta signatures were indicative of both CMV infection and a matching HLA type.

Using its own MiXCR run on the reads, TCRdb lists one record per CDR3 protein. The table includes about 770,000 distinct CDR3 sequences, 25% to 35% detected once. This clonotype was obtained from a human donor in good health (CMV status not recorded). Some clones in this sample may be carry-over from other donors' samples. The starting material was cultured CD8+ T cells from PBMCs, obtained from culture after CMV antigen stimulation.

The CDR3 bases are TGTGCCAGCAGCGTAGACAACTCTGGAAACACCATATATTTT. It codes for CASSVDNSGNTIYF. The V and J genes are TRBV9 and TRBJ1-3; D gene ambiguous. Trimming took off 0 bases at V and 0 bases at J, with 4 bases between the two ends. Germline V gene lookup returns CDR1 SGDLS and CDR2 YYNGEE. The CDR3 spans 14 residues.